This entry lists 15 T cell receptor beta chains sequenced from one sample in a study of identical twins. TCRdb re-derived calls from the 5' RACE reads in MiXCR, one entry per CDR3 protein. The sample lists approximately 890,000 distinct CDR3 sequences, about 12% occurring once. These records were also assigned to another study, of yellow fever vaccine responses in identical twins.

The sequenced sample consisted of PBMCs. These receptors came from a woman aged 18-29 years in good health.

This clonotype was seen a few times. The V and J genes are TRBV20-1 and TRBJ1-3, with D unresolved. This CDR3 contains 13 residues. The germline CDR1 and CDR2 sequences are DFQATT and SNEGSKA (reference sequence). The V end lost 0 bases, the J end lost 3 bases, and 6 bases lay between the germline ends. CDR3 sequence: CSARDPVGNTIYF. CDR3 coding DNA: TGCAGTGCTAGAGATCCTGTTGGAAACACCATATATTTT.

This chain links TRBV5-6 with TRBJ2-1; D possibly corresponds to TRBD2 (5 bases). CDR1 is SGHDT, CDR2 YYEEEE, per germline. The CDR3 is 17 residues long. V was cut by 2 bases and J by 4 bases, with 19 bases left in between. In nucleotides, the CDR3 is TGTGCCAGCAGCTTCTCTCCCGGGCCCCGGACTTACAATGAGCAGTTCTTC. It encodes CASSFSPGPRTYNEQFF.

V is TRBV12-3 or TRBV12-4 and J is TRBJ1-2; TRBD1 matches 12 bases. With 6 bases clipped from V and 6 bases from J, the junction kept 8 bases outside the gene matches. CDR3 length: 15 amino acids. The CDR3 spells CASRPWGTGGHGYTF. The CDR3 DNA sequence: TGTGCCAGCAGACCCTGGGGGACAGGGGGCCATGGCTACACCTTC.

The CDR3, as DNA: TGCAGTGCTAGAGGGGGTTTCACTGAAGCTTTCTTT. Protein product: CSARGGFTEAFF. The V gene is TRBV20-1, the J gene TRBJ1-1; D uncertain. V lost 1 base and J lost 4, with 7 bases in between. Germline V gene lookup returns CDR1 DFQATT and CDR2 SNEGSKA (reference sequence). This CDR3 is built from 12 residues.

This chain uses TRBV20-1 with TRBJ2-3; 12 positions agree with TRBD2. Germline V gene lookup returns CDR1 DFQATT and CDR2 SNEGSKA (reference sequence). The CDR3 loop spans 16 amino acids. Unmatched junction bases numbered 4, after V lost 1 base and J lost 2 bases. Here the CDR3 DNA reads TGCAGTGCTAGAGGGACTAGCGGGGACGTCACAGATACGCAGTATTTT. It is translated as CSARGTSGDVTDTQYF.

This clonotype was observed a handful of times. J is TRBJ2-6 and V is TRBV6-4; no clear D. The CDR3 length is 15 residues. The germline V gene encodes CDR1 MRHNA and CDR2 SNTAGT. The ends were cut back, 0 bases at V and 0 bases at J, with 3 bases in the middle. The CDR3 region is CASSDSHSGANVLTF. The CDR3, as DNA: TGTGCCAGCAGTGACTCGCACTCTGGGGCCAACGTCCTGACTTTC.

This clonotype was observed a handful of times. V and J are TRBV11-2 and TRBJ2-1; a weak D match, TRBD2 (6 bases). The CDR3 has 16 amino acids. CDR1 is SGHAT and CDR2 is FQNNGV in the germline V gene. V shed 0 bases and J shed 6 bases, with 15 bases lying between them. CDR3 coding DNA: TGTGCCAGCAGCTTAGATCTTCGGGGACTTATCAATGAGCAGTTCTTC. Amino acids: CASSLDLRGLINEQFF.

This clonotype has only a few counts. The chain carries TRBV6-5 and TRBJ2-7, with a weak D call TRBD1 (6 bases). CDR3 length: 15 residues. V was shortened by 0 bases and J by 0 bases, with 9 bases between the two germline ends. Germline CDR1 MNHEY, CDR2 SVGAGI. Written as DNA, the CDR3 is TGTGCCAGCAGTTACTCGACAGGCGACTCCTACGAGCAGTACTTC. Translation gives CASSYSTGDSYEQYF.

The chain employs TRBV12-5 and TRBJ2-7, with 8 bases aligning to TRBD1. The CDR3 covers 16 residues. V lost 0 bases and J lost 3; bases outside the gene matches: 7. The germline gives CDR1 LGHNT, CDR2 FRNRAP. CDR3 DNA: TGTGCTAGTGGTTTGGTAGATACAGGGGGAAGCTACGAGCAGTACGTC. Translating gives CASGLVDTGGSYEQYV.

The chain has TRBV4-1 and TRBJ1-2, with 9 bases identical to TRBD1. The length of the CDR3 is 15 residues. V gave up 5 bases and J gave up 2 bases; unmatched junction bases: 6. Germline V gene sequence: CDR1 MGHRA, CDR2 YSYEKL. The CDR3 sequence: CASSNRDRENYGYTF. Written as DNA, the CDR3 is TGCGCCAGCAGCAACCGGGACAGGGAAAACTATGGCTACACCTTC.

This clonotype appeared a few times. The chain recombines TRBV6-1 with TRBJ2-2; unclear D gene. The CDR3 spans 15 residues. Trimming cost V 7 bases and J 2 bases, with 14 bases left between them. Per germline, CDR1 MNHNS and CDR2 SASEGT. The CDR3, as DNA: TGTGCCAGCACTATAGGCCCGACCAACACCGGGGAGCTGTTTTTT. Residues: CASTIGPTNTGELFF.

This clonotype showed up just a few times. This chain joins TRBV7-9 and TRBJ1-1; D call uncertain. Trimming took off 5 bases at V and 11 bases at J, with 18 bases between the two ends. The CDR3 covers 13 residues. Germline CDR1 and CDR2: SEHNR and FQNEAQ (reference sequence). In DNA, the CDR3 is TGTGCCAGCAGCACCTTGGAGGCATCGAGCGCTTTCTTT. It specifies CASSTLEASSAFF.

As for this clonotype: The junction and the germline gene differ at one end; a read error may be behind it. V usage is TRBV28 and J usage is TRBJ2-7, with D hard to call. The CDR3 has 14 amino acids. Germline V gene data show CDR1 as MDHEN and CDR2 as SYDVKM. The CDR3, as DNA: TGTGCCAGCAGTCTGTCAGTAGGTGCGCTCGAGCAGCACTTC. It translates to CASSLSVGALEQHF.

This clonotype showed up just once. This chain links TRBV7-9 with TRBJ2-7; 11 bases fit TRBD1. Germline CDR1 and CDR2: SEHNR and FQNEAQ (reference sequence). The CDR3 is 15 residues long. Trimming took 5 bases from V and 3 from J; bases not matched to a gene: 6. Written as DNA, the CDR3 is TGTGCCAGCAGCCCCCGGGACAGGGGGATCTACGAGCAGTACTTC. Protein sequence: CASSPRDRGIYEQYF.

This clonotype has more than one count but fewer than ten. The genes are TRBV12-3 or TRBV12-4 and TRBJ1-6, with 9 bases aligning to TRBD1. The CDR3 sequence is 14 residues long. The V gene end was trimmed by 6 bases and the J gene end by 8 bases; junction bases not matched to a gene: 5. CDR3 amino acids: CASSRTGDDSPLHF. DNA of the CDR3: TGTGCCAGCAGCCGGACAGGGGACGATTCACCCCTCCACTTT.